Listed here are 9 T cell receptor beta chains from one sample, sequenced in a study of T cells in Graves' hyperthyroidism and ophthalmopathy. Researchers took RNA transcripts and amplified the TCR beta CDR3 regions from them. The study used the HTBI primer set for a first-round RT-PCR of the TCR CDR3. Using its own MiXCR run on the multiplex PCR reads, TCRdb lists one record per CDR3 protein. Among over 300,000 distinct CDR3 sequences, approximately 13% were seen once, and the ten largest hold 9.5% to 12%. The sample comprised blood. These receptors originate from a woman in her sixties or seventies with Graves' hyperthyroidism.

This rearrangement joins TRBV2 to TRBJ2-7; TRBD2 aligns across 11 bases. CDR3 length: 16 amino acids. The junction had 7 bases not matched to a gene; V was cut back by 2 bases and J by 4 bases. Germline V gene data show CDR1 as SNHLY and CDR2 as FYNNEI. The CDR3 bases are TGTGCCAGCAGTGAACAGGGACTAGCGGACCTATACGAGCAGTACTTC. Translated: CASSEQGLADLYEQYF.

The sample holds many counts of this clonotype. This sequence joins TRBV2 and TRBJ2-1; 14 bases are a match to TRBD2. Germline assignment: CDR1 SNHLY and CDR2 FYNNEI. With V trimmed by 6 bases and J by 6 bases, 4 bases remained unmatched. The CDR3 is made up of 15 amino acids. The CDR3 nucleotides are TGTGCCAGCAGGGTGACTAGCGGGAGGGGCAATGAGCAGTTCTTC. Its protein product is CASRVTSGRGNEQFF.

This rearrangement joins TRBV7-8 to TRBJ1-2, with 7 nucleotides matching TRBD1. The CDR3 sequence is 14 residues long. The trim removed 0 bases at V and 6 bases at J, leaving 4 bases unmatched. Germline CDR1 SGHVS, CDR2 FQNEAQ. The CDR3 here is CASSLAGGGHGYTF. Written as DNA, the CDR3 is TGTGCCAGCAGCTTAGCGGGAGGGGGCCATGGCTACACCTTC.

This clonotype was detected ten times or more. The chain employs TRBV2 and TRBJ2-3; no clear D gene. The germline V and J ends were trimmed by 6 bases and 4 bases, with 14 bases remaining between them. The CDR3 runs to 14 residues. Germline values: CDR1 SNHLY, CDR2 FYNNEI. The CDR3 region is CASRGMGFSDTQYF. The CDR3, as DNA: TGTGCCAGCAGGGGGATGGGGTTTTCAGATACGCAGTATTTT. Variable domain in full (rest from reference TRBV2 and TRBJ2-3): EPEVTQTPSHQVTQMGQEVILRCVPISNHLYFYWYRQILGQKVEFLVSFYNNEISEKSEIFDDQFSVERPDGSNFTLKIRSTKLEDSAMYFCASRGMGFSDTQYFGPGTRLTVL.

The sample holds many counts of this clonotype. The chain links TRBV9 to TRBJ1-1; D gene uncertain. The V end was cut by 3 bases, the J end by 2 bases, with 5 bases between. CDR3 length: 12 residues. Germline-derived CDR1 and CDR2 are SGDLS and YYNGEE. Here the CDR3 reads CASSAINTEAFF. CDR3 in DNA: TGTGCCAGCAGCGCCATAAACACTGAAGCTTTCTTT.

This clonotype was seen a few times. The chain employs TRBV5-1 and TRBJ2-1; 9 bases are a match to TRBD2. V lost 4 bases to trimming and J lost 9 bases; unmatched junction nucleotides: 11. This CDR3 has 15 residues. Per the germline V gene, CDR1 is SGHRS and CDR2 is YFSETQ. The CDR3 spells CASSTGLATNGEQFF. The CDR3 DNA follows: TGCGCCAGCAGCACGGGACTAGCAACTAACGGTGAGCAGTTCTTC.

Many counts were recorded for this clonotype. The CDR3 DNA follows: TGTGCCAGCAGCCCCAGGACCGGATTCACTGAAGCTTTCTTT. It specifies CASSPRTGFTEAFF. This chain links TRBV3-1 with TRBJ1-1; D is ambiguous. Germline CDR1 LGHDT, CDR2 YNNKEL (reference sequence). V was trimmed by 4 bases and J by 4 bases, leaving 13 bases between them. The CDR3 has 14 residues. The variable domain in full, with the rest retrieved from reference TRBV3-1 and TRBJ1-1, is DTAVSQTPKYLVTQMGNDKSIKCEQNLGHDTMYWYKQDSKKFLKIMFSYNNKELIINETVPNRFSPKSPDKAHLNLHINSLELGDSAVYFCASSPRTGFTEAFFGQGTRLTVV.

As concerns this clonotype: A much more abundant neighbour one base away suggests this may be a read error. The chain carries TRBV7-2 and TRBJ2-2, with 8 positions matching TRBD2. J lost 6 bases, V lost 5 bases, and 8 bases had no gene match. This CDR3 region has 15 residues. Germline V gene lookup returns CDR1 SGHTA and CDR2 FQGNSA. The chain's CDR3 is CASSLRGGWPGELFF. The CDR3 DNA is TGTGCCAGCAGCCTCCGGGGGGGCTGGCCCGGGGAGCTGTTTTTT.

Turning to this clonotype: It may be a read error: a sequence one base away is much more abundant. The chain uses TRBV20-1 and TRBJ2-1; a weak D match, TRBD1 (6 bases). V lost 0 bases to trimming and J lost 10 bases, with 22 bases between them. The CDR3 covers 16 residues. Germline values: CDR1 DFQATT, CDR2 SNEGSKA (reference sequence). CDR3 sequence: CSARDMAKGGFREQFF. The CDR3 DNA sequence: TGCAGTGCTAGAGATATGGCCAAAGGGGGATTTCGGGAGCAGTTCTTC.